The present T cell receptor beta chain was sequenced within a study of molecular identifiers for immune sequencing clone quantification. TCR libraries were built in bulk with a published protocol and specific TCR primers. TCRdb ran MiXCR on the PCR reads and lists one entry per CDR3 protein. The data show about half a million distinct CDR3 sequences, with around 21% seen just once and 0.7% to 1% held by the top ten. The sorting of naive CD8 T cells used the CD8+CD4-CCR7+CD45RA+ phenotype. Germline V CDR1 and CDR2: SGDLS, YYNGEE. V lost 2 bases to trimming and J lost 7 bases; unmatched junction nucleotides: 13. The CDR3 is 16 amino acids. This clonotype came up many times.

Sequencing was done on a sample of naive CD8+ T cells from blood, with Jurkat cell RNA spiked in. Described subset: FACS-sorted CD8+CD4-CCR7+CD45RA+ naive T cells. The clonotype originates from a human donor in good health. Some libraries in this study had Jurkat cell RNA spiked in. The chain has TRBV9 and TRBJ1-2, with 8 bases matching TRBD1. Here the CDR3 DNA reads TGTGCCAGCAGCGTCGCCGGGACAGGCAACGAATCTGGCTACACCTTC. This encodes CASSVAGTGNESGYTF. The full variable domain, in which reference TRBV9 and TRBJ1-2 provide the parts outside the CDR3, is DSGVTQTPKHLITATGQRVTLRCSPRSGDLSVYWYQQSLDQGLQFLIQYYNGEERAKGNILERFSAQQFPDLHSELNLSSLELGDSALYFCASSVAGTGNESGYTFGSGTRLTVV.